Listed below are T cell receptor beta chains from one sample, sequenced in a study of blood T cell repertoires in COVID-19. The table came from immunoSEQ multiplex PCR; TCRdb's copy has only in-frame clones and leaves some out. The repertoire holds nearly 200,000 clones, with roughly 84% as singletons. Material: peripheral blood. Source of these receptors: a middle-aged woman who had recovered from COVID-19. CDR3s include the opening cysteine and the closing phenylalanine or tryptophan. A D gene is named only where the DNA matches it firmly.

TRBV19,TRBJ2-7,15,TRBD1,CASSEQGEGTYEQYF
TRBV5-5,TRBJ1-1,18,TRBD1,CASSLGVTRGLMNTEAFF
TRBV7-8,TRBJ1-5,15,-,CASSPGGDYNQPQHF
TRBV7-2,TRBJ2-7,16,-,CASSLGGQLTSYEQYF
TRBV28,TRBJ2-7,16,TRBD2,CASSSPISGRNDEQYF
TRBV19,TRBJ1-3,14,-,CAAGGGSSGNTIYF
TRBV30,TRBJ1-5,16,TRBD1,CAWSVMRTGGGGPQHF
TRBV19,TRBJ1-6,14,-,CASAVTVYNSPLHF
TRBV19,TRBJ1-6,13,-,CASSGDFNSPLHF
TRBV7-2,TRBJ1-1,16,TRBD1,CASSPRRQGLFPEAFF
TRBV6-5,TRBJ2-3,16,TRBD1,CASSSPGTGSPDTQYF
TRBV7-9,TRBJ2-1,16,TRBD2,CASSLPLAGVYNEQFF
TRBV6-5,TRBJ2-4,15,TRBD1,CASSYSRGQKNIQYF
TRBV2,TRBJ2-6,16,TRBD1,CASRDRGFAGANVLTF
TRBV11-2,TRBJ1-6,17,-,CASSLGPGTSRKSPLHF
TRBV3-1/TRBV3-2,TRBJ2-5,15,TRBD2,CASSPWTSQQETQYF
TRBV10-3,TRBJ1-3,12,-,CAISALQGTIYF
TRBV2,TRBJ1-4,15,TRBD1,CASTERGLLGEKLFF
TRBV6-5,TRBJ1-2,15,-,CASSYLALGHYGYTF
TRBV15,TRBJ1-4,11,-,CATSNSEKLFF
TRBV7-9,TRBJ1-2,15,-,CASSLEQEAIYGYTF
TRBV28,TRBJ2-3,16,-,CASSLIRGYIQDTQYF
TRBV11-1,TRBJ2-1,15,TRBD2,CASSLVAGRGNEQFF
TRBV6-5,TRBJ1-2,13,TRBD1,CASTAGGSNGYTF
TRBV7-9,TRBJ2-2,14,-,CASSLIGGIGELFF
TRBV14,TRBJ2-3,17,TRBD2,CASSQDKWAGVTDTQYF
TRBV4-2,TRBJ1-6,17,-,CASSQDAGRRDNSPLHF